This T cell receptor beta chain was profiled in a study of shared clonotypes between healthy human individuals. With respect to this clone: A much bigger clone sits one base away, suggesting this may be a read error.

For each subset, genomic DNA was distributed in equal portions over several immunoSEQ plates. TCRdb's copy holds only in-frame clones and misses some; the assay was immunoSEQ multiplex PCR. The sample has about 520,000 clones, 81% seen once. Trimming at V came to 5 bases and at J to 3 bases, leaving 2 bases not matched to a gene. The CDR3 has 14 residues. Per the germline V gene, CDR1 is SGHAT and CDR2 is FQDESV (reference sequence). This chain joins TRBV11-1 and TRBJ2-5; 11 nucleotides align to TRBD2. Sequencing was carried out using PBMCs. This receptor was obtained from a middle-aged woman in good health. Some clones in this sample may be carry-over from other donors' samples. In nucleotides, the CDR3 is TGTGCCAGCAGCCCGGGACTAGCGGAAGAGACCCAGTACTTC. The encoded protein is CASSPGLAEETQYF.